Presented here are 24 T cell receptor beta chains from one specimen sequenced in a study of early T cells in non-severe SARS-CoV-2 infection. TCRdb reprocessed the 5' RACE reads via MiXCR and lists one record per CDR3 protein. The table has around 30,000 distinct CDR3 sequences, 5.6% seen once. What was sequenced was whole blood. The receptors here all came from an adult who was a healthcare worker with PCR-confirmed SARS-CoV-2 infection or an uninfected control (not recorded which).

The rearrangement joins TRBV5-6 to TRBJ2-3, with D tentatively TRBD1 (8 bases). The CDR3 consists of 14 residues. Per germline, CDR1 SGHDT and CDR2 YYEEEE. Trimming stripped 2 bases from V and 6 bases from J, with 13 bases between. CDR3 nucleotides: TGTGCCAGCAGCTTCGGACAGGGAGGGGATACGCAGTATTTT. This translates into CASSFGQGGDTQYF. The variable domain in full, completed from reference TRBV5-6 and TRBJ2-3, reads DAGVTQSPTHLIKTRGQQVTLRCSPKSGHDTVSWYQQALGQGPQFIFQYYEEEERQRGNFPDRFSGHQFPNYSSELNVNALLLGDSALYLCASSFGQGGDTQYFGPGTRLTVL.

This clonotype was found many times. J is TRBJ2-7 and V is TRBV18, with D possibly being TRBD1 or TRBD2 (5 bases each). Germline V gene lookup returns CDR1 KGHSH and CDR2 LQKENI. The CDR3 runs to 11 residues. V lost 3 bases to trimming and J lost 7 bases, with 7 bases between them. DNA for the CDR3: TGTGCCAGCTCACCGGGACGGGAGCAGTACTTC. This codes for CASSPGREQYF.

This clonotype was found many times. The CDR3 spells CASSLRQGISGELFF. As DNA, the CDR3 is TGTGCCAGCAGCTTAAGGCAGGGGATCAGCGGGGAGCTGTTTTTT. V usage is TRBV7-8 and J usage is TRBJ2-2, with D perhaps matching TRBD1 (6 bases). The CDR3 length is 15 residues. The germline V gene has CDR1 SGHVS and CDR2 FQNEAQ. V lost 2 bases to trimming and J lost 7 bases, with 14 bases between them.

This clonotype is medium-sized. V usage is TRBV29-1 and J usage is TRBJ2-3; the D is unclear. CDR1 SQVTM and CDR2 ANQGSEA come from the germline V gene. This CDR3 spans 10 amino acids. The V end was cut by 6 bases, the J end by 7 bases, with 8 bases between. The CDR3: CSVRWHTQYF. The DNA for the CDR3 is TGCAGCGTACGCTGGCATACGCAGTATTTT.

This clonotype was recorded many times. CDR3 bases: TGTGCCATCAGCCCCAGGGGGAACGAGCAGTACTTC. The encoded protein is CAISPRGNEQYF. The J gene is TRBJ2-7, the V gene TRBV10-3; TRBD1 matches at 7 bases. Germline V gives CDR1 ENHRY, CDR2 SYGVKD. V shed 6 bases, J shed 5 bases, and the junction held 4 bases outside the gene matches. This CDR3 spans 12 amino acids.

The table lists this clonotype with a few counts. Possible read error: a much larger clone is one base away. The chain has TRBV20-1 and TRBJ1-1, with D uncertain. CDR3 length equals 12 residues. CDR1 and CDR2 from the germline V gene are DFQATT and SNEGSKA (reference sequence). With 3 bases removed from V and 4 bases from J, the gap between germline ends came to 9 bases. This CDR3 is CSARRKTTEAFF. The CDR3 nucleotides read TGCAGTGCTAGGAGGAAAACCACTGAAGCTTTCTTT.

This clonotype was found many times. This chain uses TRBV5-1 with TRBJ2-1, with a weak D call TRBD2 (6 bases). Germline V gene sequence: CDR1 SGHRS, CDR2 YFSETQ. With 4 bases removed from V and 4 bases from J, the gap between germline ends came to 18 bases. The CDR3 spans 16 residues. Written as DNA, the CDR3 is TGCGCCAGCAGCCCTTACTCGGGGGTGGGGTACAATGAGCAGTTCTTC. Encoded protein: CASSPYSGVGYNEQFF.

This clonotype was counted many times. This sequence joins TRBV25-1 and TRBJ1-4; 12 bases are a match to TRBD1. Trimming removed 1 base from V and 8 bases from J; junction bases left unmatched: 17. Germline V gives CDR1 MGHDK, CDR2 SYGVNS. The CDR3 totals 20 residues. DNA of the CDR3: TGTGCCAGCAGTGAATTGAACCGGGACAGGGGGCTCGGTAGTCTGGAAAAACTGTTTTTT. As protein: CASSELNRDRGLGSLEKLFF.

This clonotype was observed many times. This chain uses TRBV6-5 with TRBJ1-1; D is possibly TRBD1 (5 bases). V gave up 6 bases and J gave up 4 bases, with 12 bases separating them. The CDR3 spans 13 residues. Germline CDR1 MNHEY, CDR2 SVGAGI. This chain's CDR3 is CASRRPGTTEAFF. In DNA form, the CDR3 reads TGTGCCAGCAGACGTCCCGGGACCACTGAAGCTTTCTTT.

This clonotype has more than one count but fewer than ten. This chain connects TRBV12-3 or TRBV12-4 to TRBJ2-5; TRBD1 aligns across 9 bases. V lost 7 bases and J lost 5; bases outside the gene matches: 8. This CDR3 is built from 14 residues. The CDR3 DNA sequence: TGTGCCAGCAAACCGGGACAGGGAAAGGAGACCCAGTACTTC. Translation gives CASKPGQGKETQYF.

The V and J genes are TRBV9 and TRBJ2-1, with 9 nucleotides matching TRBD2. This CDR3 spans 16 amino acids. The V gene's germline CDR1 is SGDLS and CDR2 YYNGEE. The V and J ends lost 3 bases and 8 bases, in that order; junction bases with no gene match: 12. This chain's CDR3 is CASSAAGTSPSYEQFF. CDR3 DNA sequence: TGTGCCAGCAGCGCCGCCGGGACTAGCCCAAGCTATGAGCAGTTCTTC.

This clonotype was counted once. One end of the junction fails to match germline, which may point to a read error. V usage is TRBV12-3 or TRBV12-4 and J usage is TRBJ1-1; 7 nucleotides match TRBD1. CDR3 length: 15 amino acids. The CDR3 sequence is CASSPRQGKNTEAFF. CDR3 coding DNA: TGTGCCAGCAGTCCCAGACAGGGAAAGAACACCGAAGCTTTCTTT.

CDR3 coding DNA: TGTGCCATCAGCCGAGCGGGAGTTGGAAATGAGCAGTTCTTC. Translated, it gives CAISRAGVGNEQFF. The rearrangement uses TRBV10-3 and TRBJ2-1, with 8 positions matching TRBD2. Germline lookup yields CDR1 ENHRY and CDR2 SYGVKD. The ends lost 6 bases at V and 7 bases at J; junction bases unmatched: 8. This CDR3 region has 14 residues.

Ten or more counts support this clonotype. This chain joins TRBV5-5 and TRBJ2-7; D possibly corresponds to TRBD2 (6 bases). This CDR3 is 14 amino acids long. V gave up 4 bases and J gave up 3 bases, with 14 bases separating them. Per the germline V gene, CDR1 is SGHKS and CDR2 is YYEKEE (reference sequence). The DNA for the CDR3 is TGTGCCAGCAGCGGATGGGACTGGGTCTACGAGCAGTACTTC. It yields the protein CASSGWDWVYEQYF.

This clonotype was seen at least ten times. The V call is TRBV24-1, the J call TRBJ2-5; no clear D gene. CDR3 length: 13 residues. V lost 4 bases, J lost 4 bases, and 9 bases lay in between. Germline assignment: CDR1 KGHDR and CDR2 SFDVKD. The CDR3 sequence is CATSDSLSETQYF. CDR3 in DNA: TGTGCCACCAGTGACAGCCTATCAGAGACCCAGTACTTC.

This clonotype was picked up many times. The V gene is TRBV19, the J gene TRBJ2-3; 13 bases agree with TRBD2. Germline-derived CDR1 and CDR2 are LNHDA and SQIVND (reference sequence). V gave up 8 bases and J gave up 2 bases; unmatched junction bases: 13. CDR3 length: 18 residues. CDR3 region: CASRTSGSLKGYTDTQYF. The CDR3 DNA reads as TGTGCCAGTCGGACTAGCGGGAGCTTGAAGGGCTACACAGATACGCAGTATTTT.

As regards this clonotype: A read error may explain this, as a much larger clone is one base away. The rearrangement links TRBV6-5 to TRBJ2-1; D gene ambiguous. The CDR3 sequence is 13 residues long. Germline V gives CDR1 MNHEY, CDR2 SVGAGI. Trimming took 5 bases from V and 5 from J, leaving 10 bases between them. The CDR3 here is CASSRSMNNEQFF. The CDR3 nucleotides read TGTGCCAGCAGTCGGTCCATGAACAATGAGCAGTTCTTC.

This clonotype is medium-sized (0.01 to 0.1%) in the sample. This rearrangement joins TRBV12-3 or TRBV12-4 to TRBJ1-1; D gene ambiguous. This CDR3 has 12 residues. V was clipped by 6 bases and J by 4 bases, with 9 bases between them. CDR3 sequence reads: CASSPTRTEAFF. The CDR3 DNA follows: TGTGCCAGCAGCCCCACGCGCACTGAAGCTTTCTTT.

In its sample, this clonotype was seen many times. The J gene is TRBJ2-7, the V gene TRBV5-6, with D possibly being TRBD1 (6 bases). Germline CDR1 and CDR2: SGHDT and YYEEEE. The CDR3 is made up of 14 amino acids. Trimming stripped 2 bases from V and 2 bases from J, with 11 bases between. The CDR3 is CASSLQGAAYEQYF. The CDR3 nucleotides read TGTGCCAGCAGCTTACAGGGAGCGGCCTACGAGCAGTACTTC.

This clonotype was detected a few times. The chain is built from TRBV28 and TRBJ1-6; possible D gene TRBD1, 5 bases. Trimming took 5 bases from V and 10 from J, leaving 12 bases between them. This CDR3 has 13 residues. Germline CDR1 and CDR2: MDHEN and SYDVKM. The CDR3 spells CASSNIRGSPLHF. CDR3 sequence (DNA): TGTGCCAGCAGTAACATTAGGGGCTCACCCCTCCACTTT.

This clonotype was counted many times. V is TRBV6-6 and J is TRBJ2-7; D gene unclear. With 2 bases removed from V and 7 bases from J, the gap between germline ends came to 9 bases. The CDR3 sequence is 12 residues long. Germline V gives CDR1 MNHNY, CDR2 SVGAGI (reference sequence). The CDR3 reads CASSYRLWEQYF. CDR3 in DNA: TGTGCCAGCAGTTACAGATTGTGGGAGCAGTACTTC.

CDR3 protein: CASSWAGTDEKLFF. The CDR3 DNA sequence: TGTGCCAGCAGCTGGGCCGGGACGGATGAAAAACTGTTTTTT. The V call is TRBV7-6, the J call TRBJ1-4; D possibly corresponds to TRBD1 (5 bases). The CDR3 runs to 14 residues. Trimming took off 4 bases at V and 6 bases at J, with 12 bases between the two ends. CDR1 is SGHVS, CDR2 FNYEAQ, per germline.

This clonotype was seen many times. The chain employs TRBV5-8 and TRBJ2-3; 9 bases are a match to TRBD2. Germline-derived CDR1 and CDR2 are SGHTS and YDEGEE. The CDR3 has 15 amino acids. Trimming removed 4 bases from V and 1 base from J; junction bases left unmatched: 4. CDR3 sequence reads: CASSTGLARTDTQYF. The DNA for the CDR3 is TGTGCCAGCAGCACCGGACTAGCGCGCACAGATACGCAGTATTTT.

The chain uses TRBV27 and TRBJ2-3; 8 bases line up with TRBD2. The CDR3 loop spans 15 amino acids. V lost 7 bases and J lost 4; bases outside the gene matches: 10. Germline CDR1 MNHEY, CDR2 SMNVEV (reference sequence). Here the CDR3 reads CASNLGRGGPDTQYF. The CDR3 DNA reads TGTGCCAGCAACCTGGGACGGGGGGGTCCAGATACGCAGTATTTT.